This TCR beta chain originates from a study of blood T cell repertoires in COVID-19. Under the authors' procedure: Estimated nucleated cell counts came from reference gene primer amplification. This table comes from immunoSEQ multiplex PCR, and its TCRdb copy is limited to in-frame clones, with some not included. D and trimming were read from the DNA, whereas the V and J calls and clone size are those reported in that table. The table shows 85,000 or so clones, with roughly 96% occurring only once. The CDR3 runs to 17 residues. Germline V CDR1 and CDR2: SGHRS, YFSETQ. V shed 2 bases, J shed 4 bases, and the junction held 14 bases outside the gene matches.

The sequenced material came from peripheral blood. The TCR was taken from a human donor with active COVID-19. The donor label of this sample is uncertain. This chain connects TRBV5-1 to TRBJ1-1; 7 bases line up with TRBD1. The CDR3 DNA reads TGCGCCAGCAGCTTTTCGAGGGGGCGTGTGGTTTTCACTGAAGCTTTCTTT. Its protein product is CASSFSRGRVVFTEAFF.